This TCR beta chain was captured in a study of T cell responses to AZD1222 COVID-19 vaccine. Study-level information: It was second doses at about 4 or about 12 weeks that were pooled.

CDR1 SGHRS and CDR2 YFSETQ come from the germline V gene. The CDR3 is made up of 14 amino acids. Trimming shortened V by 4 bases and J by 0 bases, and 10 bases separated the two germline ends. Sequenced by immunoSEQ multiplex PCR; TCRdb stores in-frame clones only, minus some. The sample records some 120,000 clones, 75% to 90% being singletons. V gene TRBV5-1 combines with J gene TRBJ1-1; D is unclear. The receptor comes from an adult in good health. Source: peripheral blood, taken on day 0 of AZD1222 vaccination. The CDR3 region is CASSTQAVNTEAFF. DNA of the CDR3: TGCGCCAGCAGCACCCAAGCGGTGAACACTGAAGCTTTCTTT.